A selection of T cell receptor beta chains follows, all from one sample in a study of post-analysis software for immune sequencing data. TCRdb reanalysed the PCR reads using MiXCR and keeps one entry per CDR3 protein. The data hold approximately 460,000 distinct CDR3 sequences, with roughly 46% observed a single time. Sequencing was done on a sample of blood. These receptors were taken from a girl aged 10 to 17 with multiple sclerosis. Both conserved end residues are part of each CDR3.

v_call cdr3_aa
TRBV28 CASQALNLPPLHF
TRBV20-1 CSAFDRESSYEQYF
TRBV28 CSSSFGPDEQYF
TRBV15 CATSRENRGYEQYF
TRBV7-8 CASSLTQSSYNEQFF
TRBV4-2 CASSQEHDQETQYF
TRBV3-1 CASSLGEISEQYF
TRBV6-5 CASSYYRGPYEQYF
TRBV9 CASSVAVGQGGEQYF
TRBV29-1 CSVEVGGTYGYTF
TRBV7-2 CASSFGRTNYEQYF
TRBV5-1 CASSLEAGSPSGANVLTF
TRBV4-1 CASSQGGTGAVWTEAFF
TRBV7-2 CARMAGRYEAFF
TRBV2 CASTAQREGQYF
TRBV3-1 CASSHQRTGLNTEAFF
TRBV15 CATSRDRGTGNTIYF
TRBV11-2 CASSFGTAGYEQYF
TRBV29-1 CSVQRDTSYEQYF
TRBV6-5 CASSPGMGQIFYEQYF
TRBV29-1 CSVDSMNTEAFF
TRBV5-1 CAGSLGQEPRNEQFF
TRBV12-3/TRBV12-4 CASRVGTYEQYF
TRBV19 CASIGSIGVPEAFF
TRBV28 CASSFRVSEKLFF
TRBV7-2 CASSLVSGTGGTEAFF
TRBV20-1 CSAREQRWQYF
TRBV7-7 CASSSGTGVTYNEQFF
TRBV29-1 CSVVLGYYNEQFF
TRBV5-1 CASTPGESYEQYF
TRBV19 CASRNRGDRDNQPQHF
TRBV29-1 CSVGVSLSYEQYF
TRBV28 CASSPPFVAFQETQYF
TRBV4-1 CASSRSEREGNTDTQYF
TRBV15 CATSIPTRPFPFTDTQYF
TRBV12-3/TRBV12-4 CASSLLRGLGTQYF
TRBV5-1 CASSPGASVYEQYF
TRBV20-1 CSAIPPGQDLGDEQFF
TRBV6-1 CASSGREGRGTGELFF
TRBV9 CACSVGQGPSYEQYF
TRBV7-2 CASRLSSGVYNEQYF
TRBV4-1 CASSQLTGSSDTQYF
TRBV30 CAWSVPLTSSYEQYF